One and the same sample provided the 14 T cell receptor beta chains below, sequenced in a study of blood T cells in healthy people across ages. With a J-beta primer mix and a sample-barcoded 5' primer, a second PCR ran 7 to 11 cycles. TCRdb reprocessed the 5' RACE reads with MiXCR, giving one entry per CDR3 protein. The sample holds 780,000 or so distinct CDR3 sequences, just over 55% seen once. The sample consisted of blood. The receptor set was obtained from a man aged 40-55 years in good health.

The V call is TRBV6-2 or TRBV6-3, the J call TRBJ2-5, with a tentative D call TRBD1 (5 bases). Germline-derived CDR1 and CDR2 are MNHEY and SVGEGT. V lost 2 bases, J lost 9 bases, and 19 bases lay in between. This CDR3 is 15 amino acids long. As DNA, the CDR3 is TGTGCCAGCAGTTACGCGAACAGGCGGAAGGAGCCCCAGTACTTC. Its translation: CASSYANRRKEPQYF.

The chain carries TRBV6-6 and TRBJ2-5; D unresolved. Trimming cost V 2 bases and J 0 bases, with 4 bases left between them. This CDR3 is built from 13 residues. Germline V lookup: CDR1 MNHNY, CDR2 SVGAGI (reference sequence). CDR3 protein: CASSYLYQETQYF. As DNA, the CDR3 is TGTGCCAGCAGTTACCTGTACCAAGAGACCCAGTACTTC.

V is TRBV7-9 and J is TRBJ1-2; a weak D match, TRBD1 (5 bases). CDR1 is SEHNR, CDR2 FQNEAQ, per germline (reference sequence). Trimming stripped 5 bases from V and 8 bases from J, with 15 bases between. The CDR3 has 13 amino acids. The CDR3 DNA sequence: TGTGCCAGCAGCGCGTCCAAAGGGACCGGCTACACCTTC. Amino acids: CASSASKGTGYTF.

V usage is TRBV10-3 and J usage is TRBJ2-5; the match to TRBD2 covers 9 bases. CDR1 is ENHRY and CDR2 is SYGVKD in the germline V gene. The CDR3 consists of 14 residues. The junction had 5 bases not matched to a gene; V was cut back by 6 bases and J by 3 bases. CDR3 sequence reads: CAIREAGGKETQYF. The CDR3 coding sequence is TGTGCCATCAGAGAAGCGGGAGGAAAAGAGACCCAGTACTTC.

The chain couples TRBV20-1 to TRBJ1-1; no clear D gene. The CDR3 length is 11 residues. V was pared by 3 bases and J by 1 base, with 3 bases between. Germline V gene data show CDR1 as DFQATT and CDR2 as SNEGSKA (reference sequence). DNA of the CDR3: TGCAGTGCTAGGGAGAACACTGAAGCTTTCTTT. Amino acid sequence: CSARENTEAFF.

The chain couples TRBV2 to TRBJ2-7, with 7 bases lining up with TRBD1. Germline trimming cut 5 bases from V and 3 bases from J; bases unmatched to any gene: 13. The CDR3 is 16 amino acids. The germline gives CDR1 SNHLY, CDR2 FYNNEI. CDR3 DNA sequence: TGTGCCAGCAGTAAGTTTCGACAGGGAAATAACTACGAGCAGTACTTC. Protein product: CASSKFRQGNNYEQYF.

In this sample, this clonotype turned up a few times. DNA for the CDR3: TGTGCCAGCAGTTTGAATGGATTCTACGAGCAGTACTTC. Translated, it gives CASSLNGFYEQYF. The rearrangement links TRBV6-2 or TRBV6-3 to TRBJ2-5, with D unclear. With the DNA end fitting TRBJ2-7 better, the J assignment may be wrong. There are 13 residues in the CDR3. Germline V gene data show CDR1 as MNHEY and CDR2 as SVGEGT.

This clonotype was seen a few times. The chain employs TRBV27 and TRBJ2-7; D gene unclear. Germline CDR1 and CDR2: MNHEY and SMNVEV (reference sequence). The V end was cut by 0 bases, the J end by 0 bases, with 9 bases between. The CDR3 totals 15 residues. DNA for the CDR3: TGTGCCAGCAGTTTATCAAGTGAGAGCTCCTACGAGCAGTACTTC. Protein: CASSLSSESSYEQYF.

The chain links TRBV20-1 to TRBJ2-1; D unclear. Germline CDR1 DFQATT, CDR2 SNEGSKA (reference sequence). The CDR3 runs 13 residues. The V gene lost 3 bases and the J gene lost 9 bases, with 15 bases spanning the gap. CDR3 DNA sequence: TGCAGTGCTAGCCGGCGTTGGGCGAGTGAGCAGTTCTTC. It is translated as CSASRRWASEQFF.

The J gene is TRBJ2-5, the V gene TRBV7-9; tentatively, D is TRBD2 (5 bases). The CDR3 consists of 12 residues. The germline gives CDR1 SEHNR, CDR2 FQNEAQ (reference sequence). Trimming stripped 5 bases from V and 11 bases from J, with 15 bases between. As DNA, the CDR3 is TGTGCCAGCAGCCCCCTAGCAAATGAGCAGTACTTC. Translation: CASSPLANEQYF.

This clonotype was observed a few times. The chain couples TRBV20-1 to TRBJ2-5; no clear D gene. The germline V and J ends were trimmed by 7 bases and 7 bases, with 10 bases remaining between them. The CDR3 spans 10 residues. The germline CDR1 and CDR2 sequences are DFQATT and SNEGSKA (reference sequence). CDR3 in DNA: TGCAGTGTAGAGGAAGTGACCCAGTACTTC. Translating it yields CSVEEVTQYF.

The rearrangement links TRBV5-1 to TRBJ2-4; 12 positions agree with TRBD2. Trimming cost V 3 bases and J 5 bases; bases outside gene matches: 6. Per the germline V gene, CDR1 is SGHRS and CDR2 is YFSETQ. The CDR3 is 16 residues long. CDR3 residues: CASSWGPSGGENIQYF. The CDR3 coding sequence is TGCGCCAGCAGCTGGGGGCCTAGCGGGGGGGAAAACATTCAGTACTTC.

The chain is built from TRBV7-2 and TRBJ1-2; no definite D call. This CDR3 is built from 13 residues. V was shortened by 5 bases and J by 13 bases, with 20 bases between the two germline ends. CDR1 and CDR2 (germline): SGHTA, FQGNSA. This chain's CDR3 is CASSVGGPGHSTF. Written as DNA, the CDR3 is TGTGCCAGCAGCGTGGGAGGGCCAGGCCACTCCACCTTC.

The genes are TRBV18 and TRBJ1-6; 7 bases map to TRBD1. The V gene end was trimmed by 8 bases and the J gene end by 0 bases; junction bases not matched to a gene: 7. Looked up from germline, CDR1 is KGHSH and CDR2 is LQKENI. The CDR3 has 16 amino acids. CDR3 residues: CASRDSQDSYNSPLHF. The CDR3 DNA reads as TGTGCCAGCCGGGACAGTCAAGACTCCTATAATTCACCCCTCCACTTT. The variable domain in full, with the rest retrieved from reference TRBV18 and TRBJ1-6, is NAGVMQNPRHLVRRRGQEARLRCSPMKGHSHVYWYRQLPEEGLKFMVYLQKENIIDESGMPKERFSAEFPKEGPSILRIQQVVRGDSAAYFCASRDSQDSYNSPLHFGNGTRLTVT.